These T cell receptor beta chains were read from a single sample in a study of blood T cell repertoires in COVID-19. Assay used: immunoSEQ multiplex PCR; TCRdb lists only in-frame clones, some missing. The profile shows under 350,000 clones, approximately 85% of them singletons. The sample taken for sequencing was peripheral blood. Receptors originate from a woman aged 70 to 79 with acute or convalescent COVID-19. Both conserved end residues are part of each CDR3. Each record gives: clone size, D gene, V gene, J gene, CDR3 protein, CDR3 DNA. D genes are given only for firm matches. Clone size is given for some rows only: seen once, a few or many times, or a class if the clone is expanded.

abundance: .
d_gene: TRBD1
v_gene: TRBV6-2/TRBV6-3
j_gene: TRBJ1-4
CDR3aa: CASSLGTAASTNEKLFF
CDR3nt: TGTGCCAGCAGCCTCGGGACAGCCGCGTCAACTAATGAAAAACTGTTTTTT

abundance: once
d_gene: .
v_gene: TRBV19
j_gene: TRBJ2-2
CDR3aa: CASSISGSANTGELFF
CDR3nt: TGTGCCAGTAGTATTTCAGGGTCTGCGAACACCGGGGAGCTGTTTTTT

abundance: .
d_gene: TRBD2
v_gene: TRBV11-2
j_gene: TRBJ2-5
CDR3aa: CASSLGASGRISQETQYF
CDR3nt: TGTGCCAGCAGCTTAGGGGCTAGCGGGCGGATTTCACAAGAGACCCAGTACTTC

abundance: .
d_gene: TRBD1
v_gene: TRBV5-1
j_gene: TRBJ1-2
CDR3aa: CASSLGGTGVLSYGYTF
CDR3nt: TGCGCCAGCAGCTTGGGCGGGACAGGGGTTCTTTCCTATGGCTACACCTTC

abundance: once
d_gene: TRBD2
v_gene: TRBV6-5
j_gene: TRBJ2-7
CDR3aa: CASSYSALGGGYEQYF
CDR3nt: TGTGCCAGCAGTTACTCGGCCCTGGGCGGGGGCTACGAGCAGTACTTC

abundance: .
d_gene: .
v_gene: TRBV7-9
j_gene: TRBJ1-3
CDR3aa: CASSLGGLDTIYF
CDR3nt: TGTGCCAGCAGCTTAGGCGGGTTGGACACCATATATTTT

abundance: .
d_gene: .
v_gene: TRBV7-9
j_gene: TRBJ1-5
CDR3aa: CASSLGPGRVQPQHF
CDR3nt: TGTGCCAGCAGCTTAGGTCCGGGGAGGGTCCAGCCCCAGCATTTT

abundance: .
d_gene: .
v_gene: TRBV12-3/TRBV12-4
j_gene: TRBJ1-5
CDR3aa: CASSSSGDQPQHF
CDR3nt: TGTGCCAGCAGTTCTAGCGGAGATCAGCCCCAGCATTTT

abundance: .
d_gene: .
v_gene: TRBV20-1
j_gene: TRBJ1-2
CDR3aa: CSARWLQGYTF
CDR3nt: TGCAGTGCCAGATGGCTCCAAGGCTACACCTTC

abundance: .
d_gene: TRBD1
v_gene: TRBV9
j_gene: TRBJ1-2
CDR3aa: CASSVDGRQGRGYTF
CDR3nt: TGTGCCAGCAGCGTAGACGGGCGACAGGGCCGGGGCTACACCTTC

abundance: .
d_gene: TRBD1
v_gene: TRBV6-5
j_gene: TRBJ1-1
CDR3aa: CASTTGTGLAFF
CDR3nt: TGTGCCAGCACCACCGGGACAGGGTTGGCTTTCTTT

abundance: .
d_gene: .
v_gene: TRBV5-5
j_gene: TRBJ1-5
CDR3aa: CASSSLVHHQPQHF
CDR3nt: TGTGCCAGCAGCTCCTTAGTGCACCATCAGCCCCAGCATTTT

abundance: .
d_gene: TRBD2
v_gene: TRBV25-1
j_gene: TRBJ2-5
CDR3aa: CASRDSGGAQETQYF
CDR3nt: TGTGCCAGCAGAGACTCCGGGGGGGCTCAAGAGACCCAGTACTTC

abundance: .
d_gene: TRBD2
v_gene: TRBV4-1
j_gene: TRBJ2-3
CDR3aa: CASSRGLAGGSSTDTQYF
CDR3nt: TGCGCCAGCAGCCGGGGACTAGCGGGGGGGTCTAGCACAGATACGCAGTATTTT

abundance: once
d_gene: .
v_gene: TRBV6-1
j_gene: TRBJ1-3
CDR3aa: CASSEYAGKAGNTIYF
CDR3nt: TGTGCCAGCAGTGAGTACGCAGGGAAGGCCGGAAACACCATATATTTT

abundance: .
d_gene: .
v_gene: TRBV23-1
j_gene: TRBJ1-1
CDR3aa: CASSQPGSTARTEAFF
CDR3nt: TGCGCCAGCAGTCAGCCAGGGTCTACTGCCAGGACTGAAGCTTTCTTT

abundance: .
d_gene: TRBD2
v_gene: TRBV7-9
j_gene: TRBJ2-5
CDR3aa: CASSFKRGLQETQYF
CDR3nt: TGTGCCAGCAGCTTTAAACGGGGACTACAAGAGACCCAGTACTTC

abundance: .
d_gene: TRBD2
v_gene: TRBV7-9
j_gene: TRBJ2-3
CDR3aa: CASSPGGQRGNQDTQYF
CDR3nt: TGTGCCAGCAGCCCCGGCGGACAGCGGGGGAATCAAGATACGCAGTATTTT

abundance: .
d_gene: .
v_gene: TRBV3-1/TRBV3-2
j_gene: TRBJ1-2
CDR3aa: CASSQKGFGGYTF
CDR3nt: TGTGCCAGCAGCCAAAAGGGGTTCGGCGGCTACACCTTC

abundance: .
d_gene: .
v_gene: TRBV19
j_gene: TRBJ1-5
CDR3aa: CASCSGGAAGPQHF
CDR3nt: TGTGCCAGCTGCTCGGGCGGCGCGGCGGGGCCCCAGCATTTT

abundance: once
d_gene: TRBD1
v_gene: TRBV2
j_gene: TRBJ1-2
CDR3aa: CASGHMTGGHGYTF
CDR3nt: TGTGCCAGCGGCCACATGACAGGGGGCCATGGCTACACCTTC

abundance: .
d_gene: TRBD2
v_gene: TRBV11-2
j_gene: TRBJ2-3
CDR3aa: CASRLTGRAPTQYF
CDR3nt: TGTGCCAGCAGACTAACCGGGAGGGCCCCGACGCAGTATTTT

abundance: .
d_gene: .
v_gene: TRBV15
j_gene: TRBJ1-3
CDR3aa: CATSPGGAGNTIYF
CDR3nt: TGTGCCACCAGCCCCGGGGGAGCTGGAAACACCATATATTTT

abundance: .
d_gene: TRBD1
v_gene: TRBV6-4
j_gene: TRBJ1-2
CDR3aa: CASRPAGTGEYGYTF
CDR3nt: TGTGCCAGCAGGCCTGCCGGGACAGGGGAATATGGCTACACCTTC

abundance: .
d_gene: TRBD2
v_gene: TRBV5-1
j_gene: TRBJ2-3
CDR3aa: CASSTSGGLDTQYF
CDR3nt: TGCGCCAGCAGCACTAGCGGGGGGTTAGATACGCAGTATTTT

abundance: .
d_gene: TRBD1
v_gene: TRBV19
j_gene: TRBJ1-1
CDR3aa: CASSHLGTVEAFF
CDR3nt: TGTGCCAGTAGTCACCTAGGGACAGTTGAAGCTTTCTTT

abundance: .
d_gene: .
v_gene: TRBV3-1/TRBV3-2
j_gene: TRBJ1-1
CDR3aa: CASSRQETEAFF
CDR3nt: TGTGCCAGCAGCCGACAAGAAACTGAAGCTTTCTTT

abundance: .
d_gene: TRBD1
v_gene: TRBV28
j_gene: TRBJ2-3
CDR3aa: CASSGTGGRADTQYF
CDR3nt: TGTGCCAGCAGCGGGACAGGGGGCCGGGCAGATACGCAGTATTTT